Below are 20 T cell receptor beta chains sequenced from a single sample in a study of technical replicates of blood from a handful of donors. Some clones are missing from TCRdb's copy, which holds only in-frame ones; the method was immunoSEQ multiplex PCR. The data contain tens of thousands of clones, around nine tenths of them seen just once; the ten biggest clones take up approximately 5%. The sample consisted of PBMCs. These receptors originate from a human donor in good health. Some clones in this sample may be carry-over from other donors' samples.

The rearrangement links TRBV7-9 to TRBJ2-7; 7 bases match TRBD1. J gave up 1 base and V 2 bases, and 17 bases lay outside the gene matches. Germline-derived CDR1 and CDR2 are SEHNR and FQNEAQ (reference sequence). The CDR3 runs 19 residues. The CDR3 here is CASSLSPDLSPRGSYEQYF. For the CDR3, the DNA is TGTGCCAGCAGCTTAAGTCCGGATCTCTCTCCCAGGGGGTCCTACGAGCAGTACTTC.

This clone was picked up a small number of times. V usage is TRBV7-2 and J usage is TRBJ1-1; D is possibly TRBD1 (5 bases). The CDR3 runs 13 residues. Trimming left V 5 bases short and J 7 bases short, with 14 bases between. Germline V CDR1 and CDR2: SGHTA, FQGNSA. For the CDR3, the DNA is TGTGCCAGCAGCCAAGGGCAGGGCGGTGAAGCTTTCTTT. Translated: CASSQGQGGEAFF. Full variable domain (remainder filled in from reference TRBV7-2 and TRBJ1-1): GAGVSQSPSNKVTEKGKDVELRCDPISGHTALYWYRQSLGQGLEFLIYFQGNSAPDKSGLPSDRFSAERTGGSVSTLTIQRTQQEDSAVYLCASSQGQGGEAFFGQGTRLTVV.

The genes are TRBV5-6 and TRBJ2-5; 8 positions agree with TRBD2. Germline CDR1 is SGHDT and CDR2 is YYEEEE. J lost 2 bases, V lost 3 bases, and 3 bases had no gene match. The CDR3 extends over 14 amino acids. Here the CDR3 reads CASSSGLEQETQYF. The DNA for the CDR3 is TGTGCCAGCAGCTCGGGACTAGAGCAAGAGACCCAGTACTTC.

The chain recombines TRBV19 with TRBJ1-1; 8 positions match TRBD1. Germline CDR1 reads LNHDA; CDR2 reads SQIVND (reference sequence). This CDR3 has 15 residues. The V segment lost 3 bases and the J segment 0 bases; nucleotides outside the gene matches: 3. The CDR3 region has the DNA TGTGCCAGTAGTATTGCGACAGGGGTGAACACTGAAGCTTTCTTT. Residues: CASSIATGVNTEAFF.

CDR3 sequence (DNA): TGTGCCAGCAGCCATGAACAGATAACCTACGAGCAGTACTTC. Translating gives CASSHEQITYEQYF. The J gene is TRBJ2-7, the V gene TRBV14; no reliable D call. Trimming removed 3 bases from V and 2 bases from J, with 11 bases in between. This CDR3 is 14 amino acids long. From germline, CDR1 is SGHDN and CDR2 FVKESK.

The V call is TRBV7-2, the J call TRBJ1-2; TRBD1 agrees at 11 bases. The V gene end was trimmed by 7 bases and the J gene end by 6 bases; junction bases not matched to a gene: 4. The length of the CDR3 is 13 residues. The V gene's germline CDR1 is SGHTA and CDR2 FQGNSA. The CDR3 region has the DNA TGTGCCAGCACCCTGGGACAGGGGGATGGCTACACCTTC. Residues: CASTLGQGDGYTF.

The chain joins TRBV28 to TRBJ1-2; a possible D gene is TRBD1 (5 bases). V gave up 4 bases and J gave up 8 bases, with 11 bases separating them. This CDR3 is 12 amino acids long. The germline gives CDR1 MDHEN, CDR2 SYDVKM. The CDR3 nucleotides read TGTGCCAGCAGTTCGGGGGGGGAGGGCTACACCTTC. This codes for CASSSGGEGYTF.

This clone appeared a few times. The chain uses TRBV27 and TRBJ1-1, with TRBD1 identical over 11 bases. Germline V gene sequence: CDR1 MNHEY, CDR2 SMNVEV (reference sequence). Trimming removed 6 bases from V and 4 bases from J; junction bases left unmatched: 7. The CDR3 runs 15 residues. CDR3 in amino acids: CASRKGTGGITEAFF. DNA for the CDR3: TGTGCCAGCAGGAAAGGGACAGGGGGGATCACTGAAGCTTTCTTT.

The chain joins TRBV11-2 to TRBJ2-5; 7 bases line up with TRBD1. The CDR3 covers 16 residues. The V segment lost 1 base and the J segment 1 base; nucleotides outside the gene matches: 6. Germline V gene sequence: CDR1 SGHAT, CDR2 FQNNGV. The CDR3 nucleotides read TGTGCCAGCAGCTTAGGGTCCCCAGGGGGCCAAGAGACCCAGTACTTC. Translating it yields CASSLGSPGGQETQYF. The full variable domain, rest sourced from reference TRBV11-2 and TRBJ2-5, is EAGVAQSPRYKIIEKRQSVAFWCNPISGHATLYWYQQILGQGPKLLIQFQNNGVVDDSQLPKDRFSAERLKGVDSTLKIQPAKLEDSAVYLCASSLGSPGGQETQYFGPGTRLLVL.

The CDR3 bases are TGTGCCAGCCTACGGGACAGGGGGCGGTTCGAGACCCAGTACTTC. As protein: CASLRDRGRFETQYF. J is TRBJ2-5 and V is TRBV18; TRBD1 aligns across 12 bases. Germline V lookup: CDR1 KGHSH, CDR2 LQKENI. CDR3 size: 15 residues. Losses at the gene ends were 8 bases for V and 5 bases for J; bases not matched to a gene: 9.

The chain uses TRBV6-6 and TRBJ2-3; 10 positions agree with TRBD2. CDR3 size: 15 residues. The V gene's germline CDR1 is MNHNY and CDR2 SVGAGI (reference sequence). The V segment lost 2 bases and the J segment 3 bases; nucleotides outside the gene matches: 2. The CDR3 DNA follows: TGTGCCAGCAGTTACAGCGGGGGGGATACAGATACGCAGTATTTT. This codes for CASSYSGGDTDTQYF.

The chain links TRBV7-3 to TRBJ2-1; TRBD1 agrees at 11 bases. Per the germline V gene, CDR1 is SGHTA and CDR2 is FQGTGA. The junction had 3 bases not matched to a gene; V was cut back by 2 bases and J by 6 bases. The CDR3 consists of 15 residues. The CDR3 region is CASSLWDRGVNEQFF. CDR3 bases: TGTGCCAGCAGCTTATGGGACAGGGGGGTCAATGAGCAGTTCTTC.

By sample fraction, this clone is medium-sized (0.01 to 0.1%). The chain combines TRBV6-5 with TRBJ1-2, with 8 bases that match TRBD1. The CDR3 is 14 amino acids. The V segment lost 5 bases and the J segment 6 bases; nucleotides outside the gene matches: 8. Germline CDR1 MNHEY, CDR2 SVGAGI. This CDR3 reads CASSPQYRGNGYTF. DNA for the CDR3: TGTGCCAGCAGTCCACAGTACAGGGGGAATGGCTACACCTTC.

The chain joins TRBV5-5 to TRBJ1-2; 8 nucleotides line up with TRBD1. After removal of 0 bases from V and 3 bases from J, the junction contained 4 bases not matched to a gene. The CDR3 length is 15 residues. CDR1 is SGHKS and CDR2 is YYEKEE in the germline V gene (reference sequence). For the CDR3, the DNA is TGTGCCAGCAGCTTGGTAGGACAGGGTGACTATGGCTACACCTTC. This codes for CASSLVGQGDYGYTF.

The V gene is TRBV19, the J gene TRBJ1-2; D possibly corresponds to TRBD1 (6 bases). Germline loops: CDR1 LNHDA, CDR2 SQIVND (reference sequence). V shed 7 bases and J shed 4 bases, with 13 bases lying between them. The CDR3 covers 13 residues. CDR3 residues: CASTSGAAYGYTF. For the CDR3, the DNA is TGTGCCAGTACTTCAGGGGCGGCCTATGGCTACACCTTC.

The rearrangement joins TRBV4-2 to TRBJ2-7, with D possibly matching TRBD2 (5 bases). Germline V gene data show CDR1 as LGHNA and CDR2 as YNFKEQ. V was cut by 0 bases and J by 0 bases, with 6 bases left in between. This CDR3 is built from 14 residues. CDR3 in amino acids: CASSQERGSYEQYF. As DNA, the CDR3 is TGTGCCAGCAGCCAAGAACGGGGCTCCTACGAGCAGTACTTC.

The chain combines TRBV4-2 with TRBJ1-4; no clear D gene. V dropped 0 bases and J dropped 0 bases, with 14 bases sitting between them. In germline, CDR1 is LGHNA, CDR2 YNFKEQ. The CDR3 has 18 amino acids. The DNA for the CDR3 is TGTGCCAGCAGCCAAGAGGCCCCGGGAGAAGCAACTAATGAAAAACTGTTTTTT. This codes for CASSQEAPGEATNEKLFF.

Only one count was recorded for this clone. The V and J genes are TRBV11-3 and TRBJ2-1; 7 positions match TRBD2. The germline V gene encodes CDR1 SGHNT and CDR2 YENEEA. V shed 3 bases, J shed 5 bases, and the junction held 10 bases outside the gene matches. The CDR3 covers 16 residues. The CDR3 DNA follows: TGTGCCAGCAGCTTTGGCCCGGGGGGAGGAAACAATGAGCAGTTCTTC. Translated, it gives CASSFGPGGGNNEQFF.

The DNA for the CDR3 is TGTGCCATCAGTGGACGTCGGACAGACAATGAGCAGTTCTTC. It specifies CAISGRRTDNEQFF. This chain connects TRBV10-3 to TRBJ2-1, with a tentative D call TRBD1 (6 bases). The CDR3 has 14 residues. V was shortened by 4 bases and J by 5 bases, with 12 bases between the two germline ends. Germline CDR1 reads ENHRY; CDR2 reads SYGVKD.

The chain links TRBV5-1 to TRBJ2-2; 8 bases agree with TRBD2. Germline trimming cut 3 bases from V and 5 bases from J; bases unmatched to any gene: 3. The CDR3 totals 14 residues. CDR1 SGHRS and CDR2 YFSETQ come from the germline V gene. In nucleotides, the CDR3 is TGCGCCAGCAGCTCGGGGGGGCGGACCGGGGAGCTGTTTTTT. It specifies CASSSGGRTGELFF.